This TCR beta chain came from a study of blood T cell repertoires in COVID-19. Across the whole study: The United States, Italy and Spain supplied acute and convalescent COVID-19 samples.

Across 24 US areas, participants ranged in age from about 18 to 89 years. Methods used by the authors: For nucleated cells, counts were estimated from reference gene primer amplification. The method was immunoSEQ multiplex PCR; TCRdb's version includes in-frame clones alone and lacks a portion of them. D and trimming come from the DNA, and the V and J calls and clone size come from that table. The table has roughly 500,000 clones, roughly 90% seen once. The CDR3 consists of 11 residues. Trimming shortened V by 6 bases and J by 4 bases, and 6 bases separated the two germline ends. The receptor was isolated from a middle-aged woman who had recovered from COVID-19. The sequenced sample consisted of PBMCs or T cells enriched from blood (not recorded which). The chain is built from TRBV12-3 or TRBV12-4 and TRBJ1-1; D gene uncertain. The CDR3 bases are TGTGCCAGCAGGTCGTTCACTGAAGCTTTCTTT. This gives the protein CASRSFTEAFF.